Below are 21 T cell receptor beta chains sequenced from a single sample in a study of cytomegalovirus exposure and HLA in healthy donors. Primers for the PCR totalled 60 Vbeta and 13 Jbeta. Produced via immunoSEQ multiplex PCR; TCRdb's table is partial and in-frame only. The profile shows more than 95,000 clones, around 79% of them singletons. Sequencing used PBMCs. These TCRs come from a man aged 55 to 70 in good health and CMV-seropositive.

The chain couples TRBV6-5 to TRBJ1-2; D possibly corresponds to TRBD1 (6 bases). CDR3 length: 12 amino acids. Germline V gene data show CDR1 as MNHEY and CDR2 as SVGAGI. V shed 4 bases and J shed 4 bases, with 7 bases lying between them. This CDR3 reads CASSLDSYGYTF. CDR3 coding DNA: TGTGCCAGCAGTTTGGACAGCTATGGCTACACCTTC.

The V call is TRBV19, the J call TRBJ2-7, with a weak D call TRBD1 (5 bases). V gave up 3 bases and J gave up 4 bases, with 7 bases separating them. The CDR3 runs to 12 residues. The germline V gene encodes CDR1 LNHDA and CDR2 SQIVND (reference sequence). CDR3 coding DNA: TGTGCCAGTAGTATGACAGATTACGAGCAGTACTTC. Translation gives CASSMTDYEQYF. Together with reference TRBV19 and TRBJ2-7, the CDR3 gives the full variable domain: DGGITQSPKYLFRKEGQNVTLSCEQNLNHDAMYWYRQDPGQGLRLIYYSQIVNDFQKGDIAEGYSVSREKKESFPLTVTSAQKNPTAFYLCASSMTDYEQYFGPGTRLTVT.

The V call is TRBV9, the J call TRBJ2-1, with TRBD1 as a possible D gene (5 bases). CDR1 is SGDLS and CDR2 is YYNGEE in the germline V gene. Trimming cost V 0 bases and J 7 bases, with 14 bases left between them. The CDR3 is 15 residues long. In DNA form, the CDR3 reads TGTGCCAGCAGCGTAGGGACAAGGGTACCTAATGAGCAGTTCTTC. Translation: CASSVGTRVPNEQFF. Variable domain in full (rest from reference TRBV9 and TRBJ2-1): DSGVTQTPKHLITATGQRVTLRCSPRSGDLSVYWYQQSLDQGLQFLIQYYNGEERAKGNILERFSAQQFPDLHSELNLSSLELGDSALYFCASSVGTRVPNEQFFGPGTRLTVL.

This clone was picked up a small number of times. CDR3 sequence (DNA): TGTGCCAGCAGCTCCGGGACAGGGTTATTTGGTGCGCATTTT. It encodes CASSSGTGLFGAHF. The chain links TRBV5-5 to TRBJ1-5, with TRBD1 matching 9 bases. Germline V gives CDR1 SGHKS, CDR2 YYEKEE (reference sequence). The CDR3 sequence is 14 residues long. V shed 3 bases, J shed 15 bases, and the junction held 13 bases outside the gene matches.

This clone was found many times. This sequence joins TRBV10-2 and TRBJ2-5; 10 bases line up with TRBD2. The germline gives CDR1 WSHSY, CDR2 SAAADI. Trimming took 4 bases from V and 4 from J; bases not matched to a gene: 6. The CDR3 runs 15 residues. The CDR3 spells CASSVAGGDGETQYF. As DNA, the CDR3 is TGCGCCAGCAGTGTAGCGGGGGGTGATGGAGAGACCCAGTACTTC.

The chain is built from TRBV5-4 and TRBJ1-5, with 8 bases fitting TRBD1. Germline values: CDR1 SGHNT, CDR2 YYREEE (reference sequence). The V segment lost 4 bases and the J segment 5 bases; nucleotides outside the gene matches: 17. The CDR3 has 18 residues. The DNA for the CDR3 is TGTGCCAGCAGCCTAAAGTGGGGCGGGACAGGAGGGGATCAGCCCCAGCATTTT. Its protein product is CASSLKWGGTGGDQPQHF.

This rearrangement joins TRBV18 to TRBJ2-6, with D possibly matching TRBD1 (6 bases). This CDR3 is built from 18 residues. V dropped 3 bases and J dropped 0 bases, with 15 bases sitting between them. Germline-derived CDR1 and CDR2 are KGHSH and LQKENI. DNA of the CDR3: TGTGCCAGCTCACCCATCACAGGGCTGAGCTCTGGGGCCAACGTCCTGACTTTC. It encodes CASSPITGLSSGANVLTF.

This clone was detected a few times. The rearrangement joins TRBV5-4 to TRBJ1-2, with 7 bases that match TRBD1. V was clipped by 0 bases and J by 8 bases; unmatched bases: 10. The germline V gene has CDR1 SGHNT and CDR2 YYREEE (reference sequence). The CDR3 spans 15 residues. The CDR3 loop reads CASSLGDSPIRGYTF. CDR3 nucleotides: TGTGCCAGCAGCTTGGGGGACAGCCCCATCCGGGGCTACACCTTC.

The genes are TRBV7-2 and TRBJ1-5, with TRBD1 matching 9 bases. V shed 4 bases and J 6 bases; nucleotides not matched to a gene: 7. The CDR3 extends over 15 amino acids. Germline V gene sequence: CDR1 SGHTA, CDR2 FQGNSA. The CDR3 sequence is CASSSSQGAGQPQHF. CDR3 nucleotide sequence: TGTGCCAGCAGCTCATCACAGGGGGCAGGTCAGCCCCAGCATTTT.

The CDR3 DNA is TGCGCCAGCAGTGCTAGCCAGAACACTGAAGCTTTCTTT. Its protein product is CASSASQNTEAFF. J is TRBJ1-1 and V is TRBV10-1; D not resolved. CDR3 size: 13 residues. The germline V gene has CDR1 WNHNN and CDR2 SYGVQD (reference sequence). The V and J ends lost 4 bases and 1 base respectively, with 7 bases between them.

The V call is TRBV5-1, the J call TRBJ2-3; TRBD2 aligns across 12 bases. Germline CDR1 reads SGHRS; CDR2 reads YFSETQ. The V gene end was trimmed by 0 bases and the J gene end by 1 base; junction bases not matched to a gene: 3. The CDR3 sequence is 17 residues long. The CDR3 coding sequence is TGCGCCAGCAGCTTGGGGCTAGCGGGGGGGCGCACAGATACGCAGTATTTT. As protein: CASSLGLAGGRTDTQYF.

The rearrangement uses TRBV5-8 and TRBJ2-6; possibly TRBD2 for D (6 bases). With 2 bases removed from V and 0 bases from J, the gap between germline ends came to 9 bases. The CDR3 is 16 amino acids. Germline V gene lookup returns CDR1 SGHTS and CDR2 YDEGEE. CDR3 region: CASSFAGGSGANVLTF. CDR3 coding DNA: TGTGCCAGCAGCTTCGCCGGGGGCTCTGGGGCCAACGTCCTGACTTTC.

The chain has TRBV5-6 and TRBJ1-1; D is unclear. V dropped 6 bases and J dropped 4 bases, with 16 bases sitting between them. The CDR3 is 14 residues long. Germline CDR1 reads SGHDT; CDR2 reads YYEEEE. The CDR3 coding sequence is TGTGCCAGCATCCTTTGGGCTTTTTCCACTGAAGCTTTCTTT. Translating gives CASILWAFSTEAFF. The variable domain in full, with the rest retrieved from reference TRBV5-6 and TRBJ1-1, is DAGVTQSPTHLIKTRGQQVTLRCSPKSGHDTVSWYQQALGQGPQFIFQYYEEEERQRGNFPDRFSGHQFPNYSSELNVNALLLGDSALYLCASILWAFSTEAFFGQGTRLTVV.

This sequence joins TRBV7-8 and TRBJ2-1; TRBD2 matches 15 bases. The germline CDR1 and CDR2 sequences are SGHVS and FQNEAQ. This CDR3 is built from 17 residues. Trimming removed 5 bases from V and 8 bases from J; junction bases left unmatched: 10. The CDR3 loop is CASSARTSGGAGDEQFF. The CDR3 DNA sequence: TGTGCCAGCAGCGCTAGGACTAGCGGGGGGGCGGGTGATGAGCAGTTCTTC.

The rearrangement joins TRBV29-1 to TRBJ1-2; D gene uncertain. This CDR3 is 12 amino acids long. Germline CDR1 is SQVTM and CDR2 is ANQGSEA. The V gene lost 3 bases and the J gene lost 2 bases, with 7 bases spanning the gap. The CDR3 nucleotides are TGCAGCGTTGAGGAGAAGAACTATGGCTACACCTTC. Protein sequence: CSVEEKNYGYTF. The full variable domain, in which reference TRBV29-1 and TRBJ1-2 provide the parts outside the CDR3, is SAVISQKPSRDICQRGTSLTIQCQVDSQVTMMFWYRQQPGQSLTLIATANQGSEATYESGFVIDKFPISRPNLTFSTLTVSNMSPEDSSIYLCSVEEKNYGYTFGSGTRLTVV.

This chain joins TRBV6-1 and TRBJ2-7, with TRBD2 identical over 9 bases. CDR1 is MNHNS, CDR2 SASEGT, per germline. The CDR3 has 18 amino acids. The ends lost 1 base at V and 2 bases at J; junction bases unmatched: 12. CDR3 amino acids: CASSEVHYGTSNPYEQYF. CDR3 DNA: TGTGCCAGCAGTGAAGTTCACTACGGGACTAGCAATCCCTACGAGCAGTACTTC.

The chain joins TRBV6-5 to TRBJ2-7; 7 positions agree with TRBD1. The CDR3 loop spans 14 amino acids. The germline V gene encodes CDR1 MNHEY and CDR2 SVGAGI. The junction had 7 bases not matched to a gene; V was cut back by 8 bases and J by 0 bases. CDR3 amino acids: CASYSQGDSYEQYF. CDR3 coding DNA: TGTGCCAGCTACTCTCAGGGGGACTCCTACGAGCAGTACTTC.

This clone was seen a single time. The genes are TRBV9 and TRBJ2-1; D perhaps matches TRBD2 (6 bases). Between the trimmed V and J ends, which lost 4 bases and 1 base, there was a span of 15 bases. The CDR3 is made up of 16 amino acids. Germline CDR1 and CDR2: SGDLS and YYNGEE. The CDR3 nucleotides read TGTGCCAGCAGCCCGAGACTAGGACCTTCCTACAATGAGCAGTTCTTC. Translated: CASSPRLGPSYNEQFF.

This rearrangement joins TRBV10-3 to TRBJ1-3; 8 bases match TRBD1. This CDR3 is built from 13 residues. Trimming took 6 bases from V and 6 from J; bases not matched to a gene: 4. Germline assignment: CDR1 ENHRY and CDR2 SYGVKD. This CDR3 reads CAIRPTGANTIYF. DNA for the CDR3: TGTGCCATCAGACCGACAGGGGCAAACACCATATATTTT.

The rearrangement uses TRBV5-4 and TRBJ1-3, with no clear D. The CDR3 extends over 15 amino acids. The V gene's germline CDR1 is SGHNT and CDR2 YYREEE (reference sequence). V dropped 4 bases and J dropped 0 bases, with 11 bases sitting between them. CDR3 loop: CASSVRATSGNTIYF. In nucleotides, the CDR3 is TGTGCCAGCAGCGTACGAGCCACCTCTGGAAACACCATATATTTT.

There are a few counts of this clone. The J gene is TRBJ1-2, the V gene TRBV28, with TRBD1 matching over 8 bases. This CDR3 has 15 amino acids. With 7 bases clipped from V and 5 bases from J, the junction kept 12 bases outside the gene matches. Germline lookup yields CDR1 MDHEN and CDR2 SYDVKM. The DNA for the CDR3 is TGTGCCAGCACACCCCTCGGGACAGGTTTTTATGGCTACACCTTC. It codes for CASTPLGTGFYGYTF.